This TCR beta chain was identified during a study of Graves' ophthalmopathy and Graves' hyperthyroidism. The germline V gene has CDR1 SGHAT and CDR2 FQNNGV. The trim removed 5 bases at V and 3 bases at J, leaving 9 bases unmatched. The CDR3 is made up of 16 amino acids. The TCR beta CDR3 regions underwent amplification from RNA transcripts. In the first round, RT-PCR was carried out with HTBI primers, and a multiplex PCR formed the second round. TCRdb reprocessed the multiplex PCR reads via MiXCR and lists one record per CDR3 protein. The profile shows some 1.1 million distinct CDR3 sequences, around a third of them singletons.

The chain recombines TRBV11-2 with TRBJ1-4; 7 positions match TRBD1. The source material was peripheral blood or thyroid tissue (not recorded which). This TCR was sampled from an adult man with Graves' hyperthyroidism. CDR3 DNA sequence: TGTGCCAGCAGCCCAGGGGGGCCGAGGTCTAATGAAAAACTGTTTTTT. Protein sequence: CASSPGGPRSNEKLFF.